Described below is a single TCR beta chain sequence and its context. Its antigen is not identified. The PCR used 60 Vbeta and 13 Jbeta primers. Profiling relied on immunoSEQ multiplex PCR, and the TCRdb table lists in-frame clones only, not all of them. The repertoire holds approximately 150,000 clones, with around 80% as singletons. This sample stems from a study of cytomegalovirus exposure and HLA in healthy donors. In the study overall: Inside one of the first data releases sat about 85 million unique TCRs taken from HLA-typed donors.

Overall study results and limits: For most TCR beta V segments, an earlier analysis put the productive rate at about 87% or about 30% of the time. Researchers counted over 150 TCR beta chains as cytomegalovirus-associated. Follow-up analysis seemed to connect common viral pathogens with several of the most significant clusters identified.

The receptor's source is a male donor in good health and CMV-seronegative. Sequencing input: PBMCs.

The CDR3, as DNA: TGTGCCAGCAGCTCCCGGACAGGGGATAGGGAAAAACTGTTTTTT. This translates into CASSSRTGDREKLFF. The chain employs TRBV7-9 and TRBJ1-4; 9 nucleotides line up with TRBD1. V lost 4 bases to trimming and J lost 8 bases; unmatched junction nucleotides: 8. Germline V lookup: CDR1 SEHNR, CDR2 FQNEAQ (reference sequence). The CDR3 is made up of 15 amino acids. Looking up the rest from reference TRBV7-9 and TRBJ1-4 gives the full variable domain: DTGVSQNPRHKITKRGQNVTFRCDPISEHNRLYWYRQTLGQGPEFLTYFQNEAQLEKSRLLSDRFSAERPKGSFSTLEIQRTEQGDSAMYLCASSSRTGDREKLFFGSGTQLSVL.